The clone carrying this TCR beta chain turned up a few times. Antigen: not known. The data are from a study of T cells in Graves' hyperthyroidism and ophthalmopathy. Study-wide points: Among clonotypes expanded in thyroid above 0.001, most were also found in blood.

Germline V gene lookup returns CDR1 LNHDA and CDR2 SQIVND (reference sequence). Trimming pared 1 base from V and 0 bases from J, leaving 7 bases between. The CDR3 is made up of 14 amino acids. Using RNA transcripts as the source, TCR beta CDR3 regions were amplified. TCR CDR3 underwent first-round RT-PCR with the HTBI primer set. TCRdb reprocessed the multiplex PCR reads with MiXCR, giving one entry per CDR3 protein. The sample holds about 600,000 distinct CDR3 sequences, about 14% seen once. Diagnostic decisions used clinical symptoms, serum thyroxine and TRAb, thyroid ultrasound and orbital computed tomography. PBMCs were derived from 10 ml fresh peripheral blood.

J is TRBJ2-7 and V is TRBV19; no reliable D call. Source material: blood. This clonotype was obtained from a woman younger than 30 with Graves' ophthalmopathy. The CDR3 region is CASSIGGFSYEQYF. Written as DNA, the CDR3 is TGTGCCAGTAGTATAGGGGGTTTCTCCTACGAGCAGTACTTC.